This TCR beta chain came from a study of early T cells in non-severe SARS-CoV-2 infection. Study-wide results and caveats: VDJdb matching, biased toward anti-spike CD8 responses, missed private and CD4 specificities.

TCRdb called the 5' RACE reads again in MiXCR, with one record for every CDR3 protein. Of 65,000 to 70,000 distinct CDR3 sequences listed, roughly 11% are singletons. From germline, CDR1 is SGHTA and CDR2 FQGNSA. The CDR3 spans 13 residues. The germline V and J ends were trimmed by 5 bases and 12 bases, with 17 bases remaining between them. This clonotype appeared many times. Its antigen is undetermined. The V gene is TRBV7-2, the J gene TRBJ2-1; D might be TRBD2 (6 bases). The clonotype comes from an adult who was a healthcare worker with PCR-confirmed SARS-CoV-2 infection or an uninfected control (not recorded which). Sequencing used whole blood. The CDR3 bases are TGTGCCAGCAGCCTAGTAGCGGTGAAGGGGCAGTTCTTC. Its protein is CASSLVAVKGQFF.